This T cell receptor beta chain was obtained from a study of T cell responses to AZD1222 COVID-19 vaccine (dated by TCRdb to about 2021). Context from the whole study: A total of under 250 trial participants underwent TCR sequencing, of whom about 200 had received two doses of AZD1222 and 26 had received two doses of the MenACWY control vaccine. Trial participants were enrolled by age into 18-55, 56-69 and 70-plus year subgroups, with roughly 160, 29 and 62 TCR-sequenced participants respectively. The paper as a whole reports these results and caveats: Reportedly, close to half of the unique spike-specific TCRs recognized epitopes lying outside the regions that are mutated in the B.1.351 and B.1.1.7 variants. After two AZD1222 doses, spike-specific TCR breadth and depth were significantly higher than at day 0 and than in MenACWY recipients. Participants were mostly white British, with more females than males. The authors suggested clonal diversity may have been underestimated. CD4 TCRs associated with the vaccine covered the entire spike protein, and the dominant responses were in regions 160-218 and 743-854. In the small 56-69-year group, the increase in depth fell short of significance, most likely because of low power. Because no day 14 peak-response samples were available, repertoires were characterized only after the peak T cell response. Conclusions about previously exposed vaccinees are limited, since just five to seven AZD1222 recipients were seropositive for SARS-CoV-2 at baseline.

The CDR3 regions of human TCRbeta chains were analyzed by immunosequencing. As for the original processing: TCRs in the repertoires were compared against a reference library of SARS-CoV-2-specific TCRs that had been generated with the MIRA antigen-specificity platform. Breadth was defined as the fraction of unique TCRs that were SARS-CoV-2-associated, and depth was defined as the fraction of total T cells that were SARS-CoV-2-associated. Using the MIRA data, every spike-specific TCR was mapped to the spike region that the TCR reacted to and assigned to either a CD4 or a CD8 class. Log10-transformed breadth and depth values were compared by one-way ANOVA with Sidak's multiple comparisons tests. Drawn from immuneACCESS, this table holds only the in-frame rearrangements with V and J called that TCRdb kept. Clones are partly lost; checked studies trace under half to an unresolved V gene and leave the rest unexplained. V and J calls and clone size are as listed in that table; D and trimming were resolved from the DNA. This sample has 98,000 or so clones in its table, and over 85% of those were observed once. The ten largest clones take up around 3.3% of the sample.

The sample's time point label, in plain terms: baseline before first vaccination. This sample's treatment or condition label indicates: meningococcal conjugate vaccine given as trial control. The vaccinee samples were drawn from two UK trials, COV001 and COV002, one of which was a single-blind randomized controlled phase 2/3 trial testing AZD1222 (ChAdOx1 nCoV-19) in healthy adults. For TCRbeta chain sequencing, PBMC samples were collected from trial participants at day 0 and at day 28 after the second dose. Taken from cysteine to phenylalanine, the CDR3 has 15 residues. Of the read, only the CDR3 DNA is kept; its 45 bases are in frame from base 1. The germline V gene gives CDR1 as MGHDK and CDR2 as SYGVNS. At the junction V is shortened by 2 bases and J by 4 bases, with 14 bases in between. Worth noting for this clone: The clone's antigen remains unknown. No base quality values were provided; no much bigger clone lies one nucleotide off.

This sequence was found in an adult in good health. The sample in question was peripheral blood, obtained on day 0 of MenACWY control vaccination. The rearranged chain carries TRBV25-1 and TRBJ1-2; the D gene is possibly TRBD1, with 5 bases matching. CDR3 protein: CASSERGAGGYGYTF. The nucleotide sequence is given as TGTGCCAGCAGTGAAAGGGGCGCCGGCGGCTATGGCTACACCTTC.